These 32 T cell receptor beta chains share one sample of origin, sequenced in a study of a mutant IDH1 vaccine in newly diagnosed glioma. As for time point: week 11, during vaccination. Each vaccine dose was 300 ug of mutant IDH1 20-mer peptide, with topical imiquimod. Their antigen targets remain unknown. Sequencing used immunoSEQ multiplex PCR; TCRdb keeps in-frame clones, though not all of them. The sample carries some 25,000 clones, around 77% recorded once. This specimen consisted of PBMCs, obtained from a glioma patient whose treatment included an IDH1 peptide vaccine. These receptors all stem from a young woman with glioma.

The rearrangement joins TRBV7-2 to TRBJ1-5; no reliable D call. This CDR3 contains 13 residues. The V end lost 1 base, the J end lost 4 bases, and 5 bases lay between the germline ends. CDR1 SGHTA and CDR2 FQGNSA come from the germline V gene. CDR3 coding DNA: TGTGCCAGCAGCTTAGAGTATAATCAGCCCCAGCATTTT. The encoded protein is CASSLEYNQPQHF.

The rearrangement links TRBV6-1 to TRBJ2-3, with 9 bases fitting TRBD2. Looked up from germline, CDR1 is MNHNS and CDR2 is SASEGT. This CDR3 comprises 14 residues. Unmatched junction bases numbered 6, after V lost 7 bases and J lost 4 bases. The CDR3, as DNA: TGTGCCAGCATGGTAGCGGGGGTTGCAGATACGCAGTATTTT. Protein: CASMVAGVADTQYF.

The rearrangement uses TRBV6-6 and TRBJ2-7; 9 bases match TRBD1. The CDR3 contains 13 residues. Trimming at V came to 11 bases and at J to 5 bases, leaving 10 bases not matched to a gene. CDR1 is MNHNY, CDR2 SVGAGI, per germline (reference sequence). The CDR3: CASTGTGPHEQYF. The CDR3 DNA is TGTGCCTCGACCGGGACAGGGCCCCACGAGCAGTACTTC.

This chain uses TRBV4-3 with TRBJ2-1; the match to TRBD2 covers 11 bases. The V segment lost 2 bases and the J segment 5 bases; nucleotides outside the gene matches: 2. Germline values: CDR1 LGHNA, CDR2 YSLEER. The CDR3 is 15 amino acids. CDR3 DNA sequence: TGCGCCAGCAGCCAATTAGCGGGAGGGAACAATGAGCAGTTCTTC. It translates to CASSQLAGGNNEQFF.

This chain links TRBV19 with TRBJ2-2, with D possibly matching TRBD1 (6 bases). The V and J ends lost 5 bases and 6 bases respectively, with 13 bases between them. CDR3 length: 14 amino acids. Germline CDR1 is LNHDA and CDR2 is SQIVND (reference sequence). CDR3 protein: CASSSQGGSGELFF. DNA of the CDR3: TGTGCCAGTAGTTCCCAAGGGGGATCCGGGGAGCTGTTTTTT.

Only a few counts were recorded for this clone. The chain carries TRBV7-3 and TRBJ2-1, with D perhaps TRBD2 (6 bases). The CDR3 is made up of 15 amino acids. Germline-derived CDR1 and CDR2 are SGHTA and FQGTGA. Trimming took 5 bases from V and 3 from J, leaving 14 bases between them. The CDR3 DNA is TGTGCCAGCAGCCCATCATGGGGGGACTACAATGAGCAGTTCTTC. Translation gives CASSPSWGDYNEQFF.

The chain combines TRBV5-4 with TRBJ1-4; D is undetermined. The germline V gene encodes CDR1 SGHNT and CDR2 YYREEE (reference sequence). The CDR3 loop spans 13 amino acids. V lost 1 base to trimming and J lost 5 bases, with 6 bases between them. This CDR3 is CASSLRLNEKLFF. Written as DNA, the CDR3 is TGTGCCAGCAGCTTGAGGCTGAATGAAAAACTGTTTTTT.

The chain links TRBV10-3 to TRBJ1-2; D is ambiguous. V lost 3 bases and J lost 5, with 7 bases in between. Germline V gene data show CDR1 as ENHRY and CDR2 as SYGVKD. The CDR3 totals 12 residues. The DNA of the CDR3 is TGTGCCATCAGTGAACGAGAGTATGGCTACACCTTC. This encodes CAISEREYGYTF.

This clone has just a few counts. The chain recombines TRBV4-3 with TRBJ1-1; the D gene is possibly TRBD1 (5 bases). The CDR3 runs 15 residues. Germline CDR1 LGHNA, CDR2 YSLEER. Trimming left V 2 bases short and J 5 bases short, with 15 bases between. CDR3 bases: TGCGCCAGCAGCCAAAACGCAGGGTGGGGAACTGAAGCTTTCTTT. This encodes CASSQNAGWGTEAFF.

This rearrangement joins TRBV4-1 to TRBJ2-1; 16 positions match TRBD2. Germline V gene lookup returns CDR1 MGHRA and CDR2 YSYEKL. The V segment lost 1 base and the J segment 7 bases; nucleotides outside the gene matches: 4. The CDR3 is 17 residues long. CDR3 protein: CASSQGRGLAGGNEQFF. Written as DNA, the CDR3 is TGCGCCAGCAGCCAAGGGAGGGGACTAGCGGGAGGGAATGAGCAGTTCTTC.

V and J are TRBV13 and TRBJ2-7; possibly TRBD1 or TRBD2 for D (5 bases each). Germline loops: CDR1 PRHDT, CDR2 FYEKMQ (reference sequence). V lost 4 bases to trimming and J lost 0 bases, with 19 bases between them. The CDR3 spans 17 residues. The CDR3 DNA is TGTGCCAGCAGCTCCCTTGGGACGACCCAAACCTCCTACGAGCAGTACTTC. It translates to CASSSLGTTQTSYEQYF.

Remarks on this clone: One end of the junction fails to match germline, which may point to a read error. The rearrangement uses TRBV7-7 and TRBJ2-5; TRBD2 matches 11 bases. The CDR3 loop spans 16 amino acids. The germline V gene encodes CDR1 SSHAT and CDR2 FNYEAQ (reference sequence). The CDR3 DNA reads TGTGCTAGCAGCCCGACTAGCGGGGTTTACCAAGAGACCCAGTACTTC. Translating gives CASSPTSGVYQETQYF.

CDR3 sequence: CASSEAEHYGYTF. The DNA for the CDR3 is TGTGCCAGCAGTGAAGCAGAACACTATGGCTACACCTTC. The chain joins TRBV6-1 to TRBJ1-2; D unclear. V gave up 0 bases and J gave up 3 bases, with 5 bases separating them. The germline V gene encodes CDR1 MNHNS and CDR2 SASEGT. This CDR3 has 13 residues.

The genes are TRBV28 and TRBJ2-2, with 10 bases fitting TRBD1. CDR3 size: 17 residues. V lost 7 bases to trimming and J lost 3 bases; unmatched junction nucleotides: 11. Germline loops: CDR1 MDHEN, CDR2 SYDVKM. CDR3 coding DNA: TGTGCCAGCAATATCTGGGGGGACAGGGGATACACCGGGGAGCTGTTTTTT. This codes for CASNIWGDRGYTGELFF.

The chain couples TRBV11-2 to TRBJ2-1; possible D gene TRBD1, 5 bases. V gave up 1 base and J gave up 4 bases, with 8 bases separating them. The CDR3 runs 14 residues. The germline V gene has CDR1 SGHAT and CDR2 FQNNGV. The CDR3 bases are TGTGCCAGCAGCTTAGTAGGGGAATACAATGAGCAGTTCTTC. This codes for CASSLVGEYNEQFF.

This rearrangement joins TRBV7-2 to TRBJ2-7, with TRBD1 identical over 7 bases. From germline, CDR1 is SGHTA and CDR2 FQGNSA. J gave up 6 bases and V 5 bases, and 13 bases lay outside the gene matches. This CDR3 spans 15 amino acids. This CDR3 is CASSRRTGPGSEQYF. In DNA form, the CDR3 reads TGTGCCAGCAGCCGAAGGACAGGTCCAGGGAGCGAGCAGTACTTC.

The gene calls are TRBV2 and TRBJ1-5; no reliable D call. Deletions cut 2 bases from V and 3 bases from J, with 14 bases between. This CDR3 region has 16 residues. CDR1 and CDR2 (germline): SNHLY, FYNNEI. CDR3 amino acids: CASSETVGPNNQPQHF. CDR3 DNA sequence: TGTGCCAGCAGTGAAACAGTAGGGCCAAACAATCAGCCCCAGCATTTT.

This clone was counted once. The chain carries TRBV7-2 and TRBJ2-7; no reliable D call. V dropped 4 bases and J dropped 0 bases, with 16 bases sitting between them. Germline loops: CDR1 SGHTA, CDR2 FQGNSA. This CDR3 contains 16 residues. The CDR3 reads CASSSTPVASSYEQYF. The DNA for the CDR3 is TGTGCCAGCAGCTCGACCCCCGTGGCAAGCTCCTACGAGCAGTACTTC.

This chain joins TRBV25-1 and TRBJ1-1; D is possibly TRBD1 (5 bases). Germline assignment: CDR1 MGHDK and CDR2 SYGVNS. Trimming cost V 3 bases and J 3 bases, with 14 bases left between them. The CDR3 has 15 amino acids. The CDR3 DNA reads TGTGCCAGCAGTGACCTGCAGGGAGTGGACACTGAAGCTTTCTTT. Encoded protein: CASSDLQGVDTEAFF. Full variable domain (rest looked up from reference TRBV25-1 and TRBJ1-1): EADIYQTPRYLVIGTGKKITLECSQTMGHDKMYWYQQDPGMELHLIHYSYGVNSTEKGDLSSESTVSRIRTEHFPLTLESARPSHTSQYLCASSDLQGVDTEAFFGQGTRLTVV.

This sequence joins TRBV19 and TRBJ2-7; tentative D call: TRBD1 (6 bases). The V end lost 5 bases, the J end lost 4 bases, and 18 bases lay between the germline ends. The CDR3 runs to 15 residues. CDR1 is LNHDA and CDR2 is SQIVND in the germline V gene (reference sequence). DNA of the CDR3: TGTGCCAGTAGTGTTCCCTCGGAACAGGGTTACGAGCAGTACTTC. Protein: CASSVPSEQGYEQYF.

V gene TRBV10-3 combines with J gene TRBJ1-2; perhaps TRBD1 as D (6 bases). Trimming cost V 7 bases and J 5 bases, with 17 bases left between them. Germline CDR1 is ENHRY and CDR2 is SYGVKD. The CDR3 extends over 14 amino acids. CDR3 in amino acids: CAIKSRDTGYGYTF. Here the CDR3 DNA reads TGTGCCATCAAAAGCCGGGACACCGGATATGGCTACACCTTC.

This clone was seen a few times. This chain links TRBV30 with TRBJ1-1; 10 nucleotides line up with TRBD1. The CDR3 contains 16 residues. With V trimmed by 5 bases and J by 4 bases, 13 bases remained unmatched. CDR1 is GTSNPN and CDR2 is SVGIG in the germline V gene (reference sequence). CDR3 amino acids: CAWDPRTGGSFTEAFF. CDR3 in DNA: TGTGCCTGGGACCCACGGACAGGGGGTTCCTTCACTGAAGCTTTCTTT.

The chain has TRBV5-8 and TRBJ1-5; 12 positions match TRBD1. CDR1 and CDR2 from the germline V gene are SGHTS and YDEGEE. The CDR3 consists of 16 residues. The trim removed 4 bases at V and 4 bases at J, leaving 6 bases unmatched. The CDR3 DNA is TGTGCCAGCAGCCCCGGGACAGGGGGCTGGAATCAGCCCCAGCATTTT. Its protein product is CASSPGTGGWNQPQHF.

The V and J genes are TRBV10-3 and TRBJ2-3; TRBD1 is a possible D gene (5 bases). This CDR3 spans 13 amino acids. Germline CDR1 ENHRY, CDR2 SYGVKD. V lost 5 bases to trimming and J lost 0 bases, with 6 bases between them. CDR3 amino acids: CAISQGSTDTQYF. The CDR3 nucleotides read TGTGCCATCAGTCAGGGAAGCACAGATACGCAGTATTTT.

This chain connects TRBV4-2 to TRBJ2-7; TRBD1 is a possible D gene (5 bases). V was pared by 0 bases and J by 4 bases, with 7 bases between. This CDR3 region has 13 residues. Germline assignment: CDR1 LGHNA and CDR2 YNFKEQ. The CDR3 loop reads CASSQDREYEQYF. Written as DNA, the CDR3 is TGTGCCAGCAGCCAAGACAGGGAATACGAGCAGTACTTC.

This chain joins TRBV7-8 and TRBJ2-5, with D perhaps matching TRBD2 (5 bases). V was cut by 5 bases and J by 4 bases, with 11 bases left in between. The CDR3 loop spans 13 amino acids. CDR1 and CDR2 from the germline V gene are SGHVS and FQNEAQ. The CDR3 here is CASSRRRGETQYF. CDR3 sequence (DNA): TGTGCCAGCAGCCGACGTCGGGGAGAGACCCAGTACTTC.

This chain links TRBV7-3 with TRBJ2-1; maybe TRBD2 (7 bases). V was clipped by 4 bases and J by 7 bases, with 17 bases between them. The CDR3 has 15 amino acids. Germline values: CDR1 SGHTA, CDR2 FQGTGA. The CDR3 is CASSYLGGAQNEQFF. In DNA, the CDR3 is TGTGCCAGCAGCTACCTTGGGGGGGCCCAGAATGAGCAGTTCTTC.

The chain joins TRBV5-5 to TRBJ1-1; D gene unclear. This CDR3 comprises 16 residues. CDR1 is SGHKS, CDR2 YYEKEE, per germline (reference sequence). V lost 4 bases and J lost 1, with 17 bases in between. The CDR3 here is CASSTLAWGANTEAFF. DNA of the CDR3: TGTGCCAGCAGCACCTTGGCTTGGGGTGCGAACACTGAAGCTTTCTTT. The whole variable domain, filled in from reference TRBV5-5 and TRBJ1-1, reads DAGVTQSPTHLIKTRGQQVTLRCSPISGHKSVSWYQQVLGQGPQFIFQYYEKEERGRGNFPDRFSARQFPNYSSELNVNALLLGDSALYLCASSTLAWGANTEAFFGQGTRLTVV.

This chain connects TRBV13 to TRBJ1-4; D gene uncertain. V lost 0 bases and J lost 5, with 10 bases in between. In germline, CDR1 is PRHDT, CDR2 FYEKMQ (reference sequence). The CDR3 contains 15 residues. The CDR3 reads CASSLGHSVNEKLFF. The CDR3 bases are TGTGCCAGCAGCTTAGGCCACAGTGTGAATGAAAAACTGTTTTTT.

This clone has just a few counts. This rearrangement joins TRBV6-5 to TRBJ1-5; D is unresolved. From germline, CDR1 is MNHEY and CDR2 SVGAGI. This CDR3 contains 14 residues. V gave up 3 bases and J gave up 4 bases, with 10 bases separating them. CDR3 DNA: TGTGCCAGCAGTTATTCCCAGGCTAATCAGCCCCAGCATTTT. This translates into CASSYSQANQPQHF.

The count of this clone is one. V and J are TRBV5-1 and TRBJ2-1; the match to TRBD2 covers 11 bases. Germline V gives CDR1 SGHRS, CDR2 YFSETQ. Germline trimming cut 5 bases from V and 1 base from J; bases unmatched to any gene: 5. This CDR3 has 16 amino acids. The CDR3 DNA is TGCGCCAGCAGGCCCACTAGCGGGAGATCCTACAATGAGCAGTTCTTC. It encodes CASRPTSGRSYNEQFF.

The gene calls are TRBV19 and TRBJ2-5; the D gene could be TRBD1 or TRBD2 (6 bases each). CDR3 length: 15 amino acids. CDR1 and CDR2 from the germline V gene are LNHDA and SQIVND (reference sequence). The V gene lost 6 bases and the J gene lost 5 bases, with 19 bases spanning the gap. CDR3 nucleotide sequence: TGTGCCAGTAGCCATTCCGGGGGCCCACGGGAGACCCAGTACTTC. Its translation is CASSHSGGPRETQYF.